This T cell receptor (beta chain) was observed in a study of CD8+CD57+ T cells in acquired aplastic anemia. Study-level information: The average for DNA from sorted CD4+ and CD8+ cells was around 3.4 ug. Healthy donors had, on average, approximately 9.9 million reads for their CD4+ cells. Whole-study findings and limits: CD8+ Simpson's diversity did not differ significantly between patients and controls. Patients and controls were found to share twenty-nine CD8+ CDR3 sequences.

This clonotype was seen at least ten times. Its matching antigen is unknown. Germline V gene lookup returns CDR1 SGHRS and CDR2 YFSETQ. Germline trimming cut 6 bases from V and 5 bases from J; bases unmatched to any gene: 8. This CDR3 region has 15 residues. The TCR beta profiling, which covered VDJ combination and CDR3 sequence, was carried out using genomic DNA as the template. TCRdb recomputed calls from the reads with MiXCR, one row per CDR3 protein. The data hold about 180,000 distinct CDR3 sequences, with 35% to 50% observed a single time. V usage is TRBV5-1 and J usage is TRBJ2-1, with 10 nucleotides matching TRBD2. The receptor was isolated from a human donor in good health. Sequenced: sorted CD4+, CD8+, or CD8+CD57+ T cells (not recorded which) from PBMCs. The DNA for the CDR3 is TGCGCCAGCAATTTCCTAGCGGGGGTCGACAATGAGCAGTTCTTC. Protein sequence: CASNFLAGVDNEQFF.